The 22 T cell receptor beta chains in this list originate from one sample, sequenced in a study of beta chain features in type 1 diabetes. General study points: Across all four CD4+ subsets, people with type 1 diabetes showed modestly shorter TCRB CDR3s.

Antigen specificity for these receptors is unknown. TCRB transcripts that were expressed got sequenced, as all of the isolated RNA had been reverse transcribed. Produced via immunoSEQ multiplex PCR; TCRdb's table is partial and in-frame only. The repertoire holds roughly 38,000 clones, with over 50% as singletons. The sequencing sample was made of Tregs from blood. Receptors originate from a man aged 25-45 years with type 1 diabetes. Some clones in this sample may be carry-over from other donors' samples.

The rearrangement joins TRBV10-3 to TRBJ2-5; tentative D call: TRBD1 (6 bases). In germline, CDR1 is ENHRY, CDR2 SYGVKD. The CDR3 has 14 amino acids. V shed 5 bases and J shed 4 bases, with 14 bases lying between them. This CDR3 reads CAISPQGGSETQYF. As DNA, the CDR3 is TGTGCCATCAGTCCCCAAGGGGGTTCAGAGACCCAGTACTTC.

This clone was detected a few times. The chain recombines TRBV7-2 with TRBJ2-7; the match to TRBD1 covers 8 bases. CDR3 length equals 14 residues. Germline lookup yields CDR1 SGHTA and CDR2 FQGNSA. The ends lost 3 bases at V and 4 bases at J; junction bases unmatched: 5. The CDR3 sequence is CASSLWTGNYEQYF. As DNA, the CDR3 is TGTGCCAGCAGCTTGTGGACAGGGAATTACGAGCAGTACTTC.

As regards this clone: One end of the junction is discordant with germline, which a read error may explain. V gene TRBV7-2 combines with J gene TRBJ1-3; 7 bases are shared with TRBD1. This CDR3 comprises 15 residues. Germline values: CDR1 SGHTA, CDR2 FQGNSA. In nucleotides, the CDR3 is TGTGCCGGCAGCCGGGACAGTGTGGGAGGAAACACCATATATTTT. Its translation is CAGSRDSVGGNTIYF.

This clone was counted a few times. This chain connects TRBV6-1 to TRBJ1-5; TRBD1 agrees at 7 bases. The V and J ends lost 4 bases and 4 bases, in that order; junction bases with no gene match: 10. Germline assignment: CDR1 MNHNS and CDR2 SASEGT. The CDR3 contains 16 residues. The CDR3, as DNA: TGTGCCAGCAGTGGCCGAACAGGGGCCCCTAATCAGCCCCAGCATTTT. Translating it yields CASSGRTGAPNQPQHF.

CDR3 protein: CASSYQGQQETQYF. CDR3 coding DNA: TGCGCCAGCAGCTACCAGGGACAGCAAGAGACCCAGTACTTC. This chain connects TRBV5-1 to TRBJ2-5, with 7 bases lining up with TRBD1. This CDR3 comprises 14 residues. V was clipped by 3 bases and J by 2 bases; unmatched bases: 4. Germline assignment: CDR1 SGHRS and CDR2 YFSETQ. Full variable domain (outside the CDR3, taken from reference TRBV5-1 and TRBJ2-5): KAGVTQTPRYLIKTRGQQVTLSCSPISGHRSVSWYQQTPGQGLQFLFEYFSETQRNKGNFPGRFSGRQFSNSRSEMNVSTLELGDSALYLCASSYQGQQETQYFGPGTRLLVL.

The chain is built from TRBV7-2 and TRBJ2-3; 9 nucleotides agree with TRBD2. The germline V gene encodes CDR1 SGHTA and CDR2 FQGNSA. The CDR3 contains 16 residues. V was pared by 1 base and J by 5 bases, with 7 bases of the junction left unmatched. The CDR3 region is CASSLGSLAGLDTQYF. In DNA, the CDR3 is TGTGCCAGCAGCTTAGGTAGTCTAGCGGGGTTAGATACGCAGTATTTT.

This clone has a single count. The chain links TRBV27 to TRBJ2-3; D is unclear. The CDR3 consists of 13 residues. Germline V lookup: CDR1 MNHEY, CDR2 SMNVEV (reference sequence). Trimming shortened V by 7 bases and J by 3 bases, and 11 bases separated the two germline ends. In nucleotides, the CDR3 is TGTGCCAGCACGCCCTACCAAACAGATACGCAGTATTTT. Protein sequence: CASTPYQTDTQYF.

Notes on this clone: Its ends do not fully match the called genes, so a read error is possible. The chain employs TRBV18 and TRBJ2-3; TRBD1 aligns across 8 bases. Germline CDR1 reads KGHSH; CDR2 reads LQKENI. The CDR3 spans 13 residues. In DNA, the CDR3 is TGTGCCAGCTCACCTCGGACAGGGCCGGGCCCTTTTTTT. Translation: CASSPRTGPGPFF. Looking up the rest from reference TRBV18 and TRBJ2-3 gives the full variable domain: NAGVMQNPRHLVRRRGQEARLRCSPMKGHSHVYWYRQLPEEGLKFMVYLQKENIIDESGMPKERFSAEFPKEGPSILRIQQVVRGDSAAYFCASSPRTGPGPFFGPGTRLTVL.

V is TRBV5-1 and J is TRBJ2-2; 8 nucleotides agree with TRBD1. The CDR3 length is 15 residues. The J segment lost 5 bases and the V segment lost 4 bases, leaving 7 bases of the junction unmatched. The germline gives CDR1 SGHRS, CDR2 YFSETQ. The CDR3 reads CASSAGQGRTGELFF. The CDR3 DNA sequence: TGCGCCAGCAGCGCCGGACAGGGCAGGACCGGGGAGCTGTTTTTT.

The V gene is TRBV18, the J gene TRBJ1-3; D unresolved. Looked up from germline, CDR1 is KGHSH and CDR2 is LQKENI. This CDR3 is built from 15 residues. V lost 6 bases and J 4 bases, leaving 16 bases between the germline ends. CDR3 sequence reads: CASSPQREPGNTIYF. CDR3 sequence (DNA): TGTGCCAGCTCGCCTCAAAGGGAGCCCGGAAACACCATATATTTT.

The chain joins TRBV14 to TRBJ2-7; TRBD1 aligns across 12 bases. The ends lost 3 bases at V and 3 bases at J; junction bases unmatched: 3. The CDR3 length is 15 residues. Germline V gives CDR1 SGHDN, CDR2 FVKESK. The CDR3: CASSQGTGGYYEQYF. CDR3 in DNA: TGTGCCAGCAGCCAGGGGACAGGGGGCTACTACGAGCAGTACTTC.

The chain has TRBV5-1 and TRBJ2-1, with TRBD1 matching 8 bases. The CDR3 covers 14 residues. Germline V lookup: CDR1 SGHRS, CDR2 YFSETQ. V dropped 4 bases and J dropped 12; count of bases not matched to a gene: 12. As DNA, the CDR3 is TGCGCCAGCAGCGAAAACGTGCAGGGGGCTTGGCAGTTCTTC. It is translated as CASSENVQGAWQFF.

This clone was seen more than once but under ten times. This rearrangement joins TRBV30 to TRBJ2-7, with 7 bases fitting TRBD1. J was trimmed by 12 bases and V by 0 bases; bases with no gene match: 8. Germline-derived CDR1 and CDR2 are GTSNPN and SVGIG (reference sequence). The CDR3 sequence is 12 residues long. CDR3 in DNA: TGTGCCTGGAGTGTAAACCGGGGACAGCGGTACTTC. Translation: CAWSVNRGQRYF. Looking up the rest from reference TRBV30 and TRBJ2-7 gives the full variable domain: SQTIHQWPATLVQPVGSPLSLECTVEGTSNPNLYWYRQAAGRGLQLLFYSVGIGQISSEVPQNLSASRPQDRQFILSSKKLLLSDSGFYLCAWSVNRGQRYFGPGTRLTVT.

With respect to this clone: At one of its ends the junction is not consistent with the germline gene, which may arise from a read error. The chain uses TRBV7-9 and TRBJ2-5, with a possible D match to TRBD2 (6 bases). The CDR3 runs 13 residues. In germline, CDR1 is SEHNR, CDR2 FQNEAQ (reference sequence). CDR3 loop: CASSLAEGGSQYF. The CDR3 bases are TGTGCCAGCAGCCTAGCTGAGGGAGGTTCCCAGTACTTC.

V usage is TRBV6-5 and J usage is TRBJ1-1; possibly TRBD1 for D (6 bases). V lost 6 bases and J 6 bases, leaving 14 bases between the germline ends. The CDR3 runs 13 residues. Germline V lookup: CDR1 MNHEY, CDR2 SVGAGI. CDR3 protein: CASSRTGKSEAFF. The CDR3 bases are TGTGCCAGCAGCCGAACAGGGAAGTCTGAAGCTTTCTTT.

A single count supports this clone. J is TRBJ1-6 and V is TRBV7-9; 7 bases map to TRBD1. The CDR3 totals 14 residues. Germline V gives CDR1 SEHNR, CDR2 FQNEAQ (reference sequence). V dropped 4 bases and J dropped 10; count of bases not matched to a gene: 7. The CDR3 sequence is CASSSTGRRSPLHF. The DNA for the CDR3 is TGTGCCAGCAGCTCGACAGGGCGGCGATCACCCCTCCACTTT.

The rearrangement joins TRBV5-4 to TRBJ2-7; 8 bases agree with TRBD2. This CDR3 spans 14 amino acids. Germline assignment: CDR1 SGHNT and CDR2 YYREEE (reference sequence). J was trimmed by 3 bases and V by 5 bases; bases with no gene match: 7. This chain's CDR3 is CASSATSGNYEQYF. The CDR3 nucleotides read TGTGCCAGCAGTGCCACTAGCGGAAACTACGAGCAGTACTTC. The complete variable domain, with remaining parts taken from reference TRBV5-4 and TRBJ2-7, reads ETGVTQSPTHLIKTRGQQVTLRCSSQSGHNTVSWYQQALGQGPQFIFQYYREEENGRGNFPPRFSGLQFPNYSSELNVNALELDDSALYLCASSATSGNYEQYFGPGTRLTVT.

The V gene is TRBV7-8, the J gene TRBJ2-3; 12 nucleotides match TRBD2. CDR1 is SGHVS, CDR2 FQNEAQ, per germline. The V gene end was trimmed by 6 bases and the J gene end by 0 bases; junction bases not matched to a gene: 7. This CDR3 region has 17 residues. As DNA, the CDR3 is TGTGCCAGCAGGCGCCGACTAGCGGGGGCTAGCACAGATACGCAGTATTTT. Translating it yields CASRRRLAGASTDTQYF.

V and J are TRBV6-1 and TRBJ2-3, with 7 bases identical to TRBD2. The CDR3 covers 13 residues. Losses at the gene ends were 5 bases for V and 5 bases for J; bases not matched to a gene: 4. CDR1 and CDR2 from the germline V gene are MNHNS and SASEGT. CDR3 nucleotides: TGTGCCAGCAGTCGGGGGGAGGAAGATACGCAGTATTTT. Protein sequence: CASSRGEEDTQYF.

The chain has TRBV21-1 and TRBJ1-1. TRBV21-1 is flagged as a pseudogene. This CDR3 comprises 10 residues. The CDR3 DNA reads TGTGCCAGCACCGTAATCCAAGCGGTCTTT. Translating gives CASTVIQAVF.

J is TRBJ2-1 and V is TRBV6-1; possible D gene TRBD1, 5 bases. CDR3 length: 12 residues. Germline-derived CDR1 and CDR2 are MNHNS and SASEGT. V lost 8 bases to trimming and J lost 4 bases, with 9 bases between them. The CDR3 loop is CASAGFYNEQFF. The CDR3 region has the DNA TGTGCCAGCGCAGGGTTTTACAATGAGCAGTTCTTC.

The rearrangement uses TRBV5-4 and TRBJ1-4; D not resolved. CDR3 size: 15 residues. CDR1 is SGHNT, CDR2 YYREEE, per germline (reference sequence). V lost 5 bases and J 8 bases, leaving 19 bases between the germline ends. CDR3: CASSKVGEGGEKLFF. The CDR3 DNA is TGTGCCAGCAGTAAGGTTGGGGAGGGTGGCGAAAAACTGTTTTTT. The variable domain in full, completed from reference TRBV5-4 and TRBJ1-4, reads ETGVTQSPTHLIKTRGQQVTLRCSSQSGHNTVSWYQQALGQGPQFIFQYYREEENGRGNFPPRFSGLQFPNYSSELNVNALELDDSALYLCASSKVGEGGEKLFFGSGTQLSVL.